One and the same sample provided the 3 T cell receptor beta chains below, sequenced in a study of blood T cell repertoires in COVID-19 (dated by TCRdb to about 2020). Library preparation was by the immunoSEQ multiplex PCR assay. The immuneACCESS repertoire file appears here via TCRdb, limited to in-frame rearrangements. These files lack a portion of the clones; in checked studies, under half of the deficit traces to unresolved V genes, and the cause of the others is not known. This sample lists a few hundred thousand clones; around 90% were detected once. The biggest ten clones account for 1.2% of the sample. The sequencing sample was made of PBMCs or T cells enriched from blood (not recorded which). The receptors come from a man aged 25-45 years who had recovered from COVID-19.

The rearrangement links TRBV5-1 to TRBJ1-1; perhaps TRBD1 as D (6 bases). With 2 bases removed from V and 1 base from J, the gap between germline ends came to 12 bases. The length of the CDR3 is 15 residues. Germline-derived CDR1 and CDR2 are SGHRS and YFSETQ. CDR3 sequence reads: CASSFSGTPNTEAFF. Written as DNA, the CDR3 is TGCGCCAGCAGCTTTTCAGGGACACCGAACACTGAAGCTTTCTTT.

The chain couples TRBV19 to TRBJ2-7; D may be TRBD1 (6 bases). Germline CDR1 is LNHDA and CDR2 is SQIVND (reference sequence). This CDR3 spans 15 amino acids. V shed 3 bases and J shed 3 bases, with 15 bases lying between them. The chain's CDR3 is CASSIDVWGLYEQYF. The CDR3 nucleotides are TGTGCCAGTAGTATCGACGTGTGGGGGCTCTACGAGCAGTACTTC.

The chain has TRBV13 and TRBJ2-7; 10 positions agree with TRBD2. This CDR3 comprises 15 residues. Germline CDR1 reads PRHDT; CDR2 reads FYEKMQ (reference sequence). The J segment lost 3 bases and the V segment lost 5 bases, leaving 7 bases of the junction unmatched. CDR3 loop: CASSKGLAAFYEQYF. CDR3 in DNA: TGTGCCAGCAGCAAAGGACTAGCGGCGTTCTACGAGCAGTACTTC.